This entry features one TCR beta chain sequence. Its antigen remains unidentified. In germline, CDR1 is SGHAT, CDR2 FQNNGV. There are 14 residues in the CDR3. V was trimmed by 2 bases and J by 4 bases, leaving 12 bases between them. This entry belongs to a study of cytomegalovirus exposure and HLA in healthy donors. Study findings and constraints: With later analysis, a missense DCLRE1C variant became linked to TCR beta V- and J-gene trimming.

13 Jbeta primers and 60 Vbeta primers were used for the PCR. The table came from immunoSEQ multiplex PCR; TCRdb's copy has only in-frame clones and leaves some out. The sample lists under 150,000 clones, more than 75% seen once, with more than 3% in the top ten. Sequencing was carried out using PBMCs. The receptor was derived from a young man in good health and CMV-seronegative. The chain couples TRBV11-2 to TRBJ2-7; D perhaps matches TRBD1 (6 bases). CDR3 in DNA: TGTGCCAGCAGCTTAAATGCCGGACAGTACGAGCAGTACTTC. Encoded protein: CASSLNAGQYEQYF.